These T cell receptor beta chains were read from a single sample in a study of T cell responses to AZD1222 COVID-19 vaccine. The repertoire was sequenced with immunoSEQ multiplex PCR; TCRdb's copy has only in-frame clones and lacks some. The table includes 80,000 to 95,000 clones, over 80% detected once. Sequenced here: peripheral blood, sampled on day 0 of AZD1222 vaccination. The receptor source for this set is an adult in good health. Both conserved end residues are part of each CDR3. The D gene is left open where the match is weak. Expanded clones get a size class; other rows say once, few or many, or leave the size out.

j_gene,v_gene,len,abundance,d_gene,CDR3aa,CDR3nt
TRBJ2-5,TRBV6-5,14,once,TRBD2,CASSQGLARETQYF,TGTGCCAGCAGCCAAGGACTAGCGAGGGAGACCCAGTACTTC
TRBJ1-1,TRBV9,12,-,-,CASSGINTEAFF,TGTGCCAGCAGCGGGATAAACACTGAAGCTTTCTTT
TRBJ1-2,TRBV30,14,-,TRBD1,CACILKQGGYGYTF,TGTGCCTGTATACTTAAACAGGGGGGCTATGGCTACACCTTC
TRBJ2-2,TRBV6-5,15,-,TRBD1,CASSLTGVVTGELFF,TGTGCCAGCAGTTTAACAGGGGTGGTCACCGGGGAGCTGTTTTTT
TRBJ1-6,TRBV10-1,18,-,-,CASSETGHGYAYNSPLHF,TGCGCCAGCAGTGAAACGGGCCACGGGTACGCCTATAATTCACCCCTCCACTTT
TRBJ1-1,TRBV19,12,-,-,CASSNQAWEAFF,TGTGCCAGTAGTAACCAGGCATGGGAGGCTTTCTTT
TRBJ2-5,TRBV5-1,14,-,TRBD1,CASRDRTHQETQYF,TGCGCCAGCAGGGACAGGACTCACCAAGAGACCCAGTACTTC
TRBJ2-2,TRBV18,15,-,-,CASSPLAVNTGELFF,TGTGCCAGCTCACCATTGGCTGTGAACACCGGGGAGCTGTTTTTT
TRBJ1-1,TRBV2,15,-,-,CASSDAFDRNTEAFF,TGTGCCAGCAGTGATGCCTTTGACAGGAACACTGAAGCTTTCTTT
TRBJ1-6,TRBV9,15,-,-,CASSAAGTENSPLHF,TGTGCCAGCAGCGCGGCCGGGACGGAGAATTCACCCCTCCACTTT
TRBJ2-7,TRBV11-3,16,once,TRBD2,CASSLGGGGWPYEQYF,TGTGCCAGCAGCTTAGGCGGCGGGGGATGGCCCTACGAGCAGTACTTC
TRBJ1-6,TRBV7-2,13,-,-,CASGPGVLSPLHF,TGTGCCAGCGGACCAGGGGTTTTATCACCCCTCCACTTT
TRBJ1-2,TRBV6-5,12,-,TRBD1,CASSYGTGGYTF,TGTGCCAGCAGTTACGGGACAGGTGGCTACACCTTC
TRBJ1-1,TRBV11-2,12,-,-,CASSLAVSEAFF,TGTGCCAGCAGCTTAGCGGTTTCTGAAGCTTTCTTT
TRBJ2-7,TRBV6-2/TRBV6-3,15,-,TRBD1,CASRPSGTGFHEQYF,TGTGCCAGCAGACCTTCCGGGACAGGGTTCCACGAGCAGTACTTC
TRBJ2-7,TRBV9,14,-,-,CASSGRRDTYEQYF,TGTGCCAGCAGCGGACGCAGGGATACCTACGAGCAGTACTTC
TRBJ1-2,TRBV6-5,15,-,-,CASSYSNLGNYGYTF,TGTGCCAGCAGTTACTCGAATCTTGGGAACTATGGCTACACCTTC
TRBJ2-3,TRBV6-4,16,-,TRBD2,CASSDSPSGGTDTQYF,TGTGCCAGCAGTGACTCGCCTAGCGGGGGCACAGATACGCAGTATTTT
TRBJ2-3,TRBV7-9,19,-,TRBD1,CASSLARQGAHRITDTQYF,TGTGCCAGCAGCTTAGCGAGACAGGGGGCCCACCGAATCACAGATACGCAGTATTTT
TRBJ2-3,TRBV28,15,-,TRBD2,CASSLGGGGTDTQYF,TGTGCCAGCAGTCTTGGCGGGGGAGGCACAGATACGCAGTATTTT